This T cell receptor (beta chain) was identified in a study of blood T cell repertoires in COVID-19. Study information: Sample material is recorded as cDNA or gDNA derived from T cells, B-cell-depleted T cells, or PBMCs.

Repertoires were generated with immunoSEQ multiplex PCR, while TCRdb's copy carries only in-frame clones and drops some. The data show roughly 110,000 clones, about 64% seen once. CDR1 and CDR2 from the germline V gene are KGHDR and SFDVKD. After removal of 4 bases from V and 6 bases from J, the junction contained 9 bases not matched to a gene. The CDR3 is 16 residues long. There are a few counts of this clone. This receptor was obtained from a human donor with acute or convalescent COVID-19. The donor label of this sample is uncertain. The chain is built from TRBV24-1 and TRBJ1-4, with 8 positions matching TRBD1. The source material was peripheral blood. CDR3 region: CATSDTTGAGDEKLFF. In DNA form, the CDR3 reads TGTGCCACCAGTGACACGACAGGGGCAGGGGATGAAAAACTGTTTTTT.